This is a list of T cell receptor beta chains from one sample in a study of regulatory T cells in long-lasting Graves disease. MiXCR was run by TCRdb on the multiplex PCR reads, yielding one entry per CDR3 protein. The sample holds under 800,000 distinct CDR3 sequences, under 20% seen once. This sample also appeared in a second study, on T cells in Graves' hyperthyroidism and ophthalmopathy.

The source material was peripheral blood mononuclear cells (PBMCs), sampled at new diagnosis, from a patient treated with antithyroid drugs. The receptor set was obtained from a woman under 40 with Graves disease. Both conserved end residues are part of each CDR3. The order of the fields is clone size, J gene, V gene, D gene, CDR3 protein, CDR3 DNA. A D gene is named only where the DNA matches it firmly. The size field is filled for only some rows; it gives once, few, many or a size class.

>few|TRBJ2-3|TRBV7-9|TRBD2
CASSFTPGQTGTSGSTDTQYF
TGTGCCAGCAGCTTCACCCCGGGACAGACCGGGACTAGCGGTAGCACAGATACGCAGTATTTT
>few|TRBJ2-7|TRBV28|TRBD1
CASTGTGSYEQYF
TGTGCCAGCACCGGGACAGGGTCCTACGAGCAGTACTTC
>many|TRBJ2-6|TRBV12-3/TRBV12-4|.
CASSFTGPGANVLTF
TGTGCCAGCAGTTTCACTGGTCCTGGGGCCAACGTCCTGACTTTC
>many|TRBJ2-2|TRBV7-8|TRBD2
CASLGPAGVGELFF
TGTGCCAGCTTGGGGCCAGCGGGAGTTGGGGAGCTGTTTTTT
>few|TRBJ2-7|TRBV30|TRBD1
CASLGGQGPYEQYF
TGTGCCTCCCTGGGAGGACAGGGTCCCTACGAGCAGTACTTC
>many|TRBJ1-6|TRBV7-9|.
CASSTDGLAPLHF
TGTGCCAGCAGCACAGACGGGCTGGCACCCCTCCACTTT
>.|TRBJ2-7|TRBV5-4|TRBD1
CASSFAGTGGDEQYF
TGTGCCAGCAGCTTTGCCGGGACAGGGGGCGACGAGCAGTACTTC
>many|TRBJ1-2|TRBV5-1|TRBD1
CASSLQGQGDNGYTF
TGCGCCAGCAGCTTGCAGGGACAGGGCGATAATGGCTACACCTTC
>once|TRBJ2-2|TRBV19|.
CATSNPANTGELFF
TGTGCCACCTCAAATCCGGCGAACACCGGGGAGCTGTTTTTT
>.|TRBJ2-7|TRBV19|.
CASSRDKGSGSSYEQYF
TGTGCCAGTAGCCGGGACAAGGGGTCGGGCAGCTCCTACGAGCAGTACTTC
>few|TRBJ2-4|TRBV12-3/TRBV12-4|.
CASTGGQGLRQGNIQYF
TGTGCCAGCACCGGGGGGCAGGGATTGAGACAAGGAAACATTCAGTACTTC
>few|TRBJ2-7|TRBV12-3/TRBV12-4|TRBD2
CASSTGLRGEEQYF
TGTGCCAGCAGCACGGGACTCCGGGGGGAGGAGCAGTACTTC
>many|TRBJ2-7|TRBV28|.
CASSLLYRDLREQYF
TGTGCCAGCAGTTTATTGTATAGGGACCTCCGCGAGCAGTACTTC
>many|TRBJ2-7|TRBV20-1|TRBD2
CSASRGSPGLPYEQYF
TGCAGTGCTAGTCGCGGGAGCCCGGGACTACCATACGAGCAGTACTTC
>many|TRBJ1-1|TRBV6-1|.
CASTLTRPATNTEAFF
TGTGCCAGCACCCTCACCCGGCCAGCTACGAACACTGAAGCTTTCTTT
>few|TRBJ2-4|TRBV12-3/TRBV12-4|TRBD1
CASSQPIRGPAKNIQYF
TGTGCCAGCAGCCAGCCCATTAGGGGGCCAGCCAAAAACATTCAGTACTTC
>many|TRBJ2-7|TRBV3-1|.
CASSQNQYEQYF
TGTGCCAGCAGCCAAAACCAGTACGAGCAGTACTTC
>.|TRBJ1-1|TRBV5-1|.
CASRMGGGVITEAFF
TGCGCCAGCCGGATGGGGGGAGGGGTGATCACTGAAGCTTTCTTT
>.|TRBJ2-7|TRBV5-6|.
CASSSPERYEQYF
TGTGCCAGCAGCTCCCCCGAGAGGTACGAGCAGTACTTC
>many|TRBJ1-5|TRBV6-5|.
CASSYDRNQPQHF
TGTGCCAGCAGTTACGACAGGAATCAGCCCCAGCATTTT
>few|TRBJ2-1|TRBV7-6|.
CASSLVRVYNEQFF
TGTGCCAGCAGCTTAGTTAGAGTATACAATGAGCAGTTCTTC
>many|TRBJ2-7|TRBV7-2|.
CASSLEVVSYEQYF
TGTGCCAGCAGCTTAGAGGTGGTATCCTACGAGCAGTACTTC
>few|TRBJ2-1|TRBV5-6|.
CASSPTQTSYNEQFF
TGTGCCAGCAGCCCCACACAAACCTCCTACAATGAGCAGTTCTTC
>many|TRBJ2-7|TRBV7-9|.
CASSLVWDSTYEQYF
TGTGCCAGCAGCTTAGTGTGGGACTCCACCTACGAGCAGTACTTC
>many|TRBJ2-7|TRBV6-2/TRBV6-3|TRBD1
CASSTLRTGPLSEQYF
TGTGCCAGCAGTACGCTACGGACAGGACCTCTGAGCGAGCAGTACTTC
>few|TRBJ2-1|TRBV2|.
CASRVRTAFSEQFF
TGTGCCAGCAGGGTGAGAACAGCTTTTAGTGAGCAGTTCTTC
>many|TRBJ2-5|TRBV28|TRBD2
CASSPNQGLARVGTQYF
TGTGCCAGCAGTCCGAACCAGGGACTAGCGAGAGTAGGGACCCAGTACTTC
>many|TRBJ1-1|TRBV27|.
CASSWADSGWTEAFF
TGTGCCAGCAGTTGGGCGGACAGTGGGTGGACTGAAGCTTTCTTT
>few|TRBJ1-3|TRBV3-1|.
CTSSRGASGNTIYF
TGTACCAGCAGCCGAGGGGCTTCTGGAAACACCATATATTTT
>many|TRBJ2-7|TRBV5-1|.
CASGSPSSYEQYF
TGCGCCAGCGGTAGCCCGAGCTCCTACGAGCAGTACTTC
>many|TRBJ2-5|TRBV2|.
CASLRWGEGETQYF
TGTGCCAGCTTACGCTGGGGTGAGGGAGAGACCCAGTACTTC
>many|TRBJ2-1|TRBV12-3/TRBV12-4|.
CASSYSSWLSGFYNEQFF
TGTGCCAGCAGTTACTCTTCCTGGCTTAGCGGATTTTACAATGAGCAGTTCTTC
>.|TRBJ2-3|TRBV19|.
CASSIETYTDTQYF
TGTGCCAGTAGTATTGAAACATACACAGATACGCAGTATTTT
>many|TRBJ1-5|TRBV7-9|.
CASSSGGSSNQPQHF
TGTGCCAGCAGTTCGGGGGGTTCGAGCAATCAGCCCCAGCATTTT
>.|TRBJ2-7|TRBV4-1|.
CASSQLPPADKGTYEQYF
TGCGCCAGCAGCCAACTCCCCCCCGCGGACAAAGGAACCTACGAGCAGTACTTC
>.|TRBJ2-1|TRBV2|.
CASRLDPGGDEQFF
TGTGCCAGCAGACTCGACCCCGGCGGGGATGAGCAGTTCTTC
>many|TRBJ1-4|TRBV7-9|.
CASSFSTVDEKLFF
TGTGCCAGCAGCTTTTCTACGGTTGATGAAAAACTGTTTTTT
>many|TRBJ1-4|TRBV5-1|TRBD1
CASSRTGGQGTPIEKLFF
TGCGCCAGCAGCCGAACAGGGGGCCAAGGAACCCCGATCGAAAAACTGTTTTTT
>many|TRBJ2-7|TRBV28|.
CASSSPGLQGEQYF
TGTGCCAGCAGTTCCCCAGGTCTTCAGGGCGAGCAGTACTTC
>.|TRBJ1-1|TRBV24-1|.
CATRNAGENTEAFF
TGTGCCACCAGAAATGCGGGGGAGAACACTGAAGCTTTCTTT
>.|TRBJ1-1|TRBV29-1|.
CTIGKGNTEAFF
TGCACCATTGGAAAGGGGAACACTGAAGCTTTCTTT
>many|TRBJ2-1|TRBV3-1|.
CASSQDTYNEQFF
TGTGCCAGCAGCCAAGATACCTACAATGAGCAGTTCTTC
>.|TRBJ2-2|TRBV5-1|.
CASSPSPTTGELFF
TGCGCCAGCAGCCCGAGCCCGACCACCGGGGAGCTGTTTTTT
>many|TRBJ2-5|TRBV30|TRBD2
CASRAGGREETQYF
TGTGCCTCGCGAGCGGGGGGCCGTGAAGAGACCCAGTACTTC
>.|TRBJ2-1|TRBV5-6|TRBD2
CASSSGLAPKGGQFF
TGTGCCAGCAGCAGCGGACTAGCGCCCAAAGGAGGGCAGTTCTTC
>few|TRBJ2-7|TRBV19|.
CASSIEASYEQYF
TGTGCCAGTAGTATAGAGGCCTCCTACGAGCAGTACTTC
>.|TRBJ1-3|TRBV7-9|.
CASSHTGASGNTIYF
TGTGCCAGCAGCCATACTGGAGCCTCTGGAAACACCATATATTTT
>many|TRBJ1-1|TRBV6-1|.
CASSEILGNTEAFF
TGTGCCAGCAGTGAAATCTTGGGGAACACTGAAGCTTTCTTT